Presented here are 27 T cell receptor beta chains from one specimen sequenced in a study of cytomegalovirus exposure and HLA in healthy donors. The PCR had 60 Vbeta and 13 Jbeta primers. Sequencing used immunoSEQ multiplex PCR; TCRdb keeps in-frame clones, though not all of them. The data hold about 200,000 clones, with 81% observed a single time. Sequenced: PBMCs. These receptors all come from a man between 40 and 49 years old in good health and CMV-seropositive.

The rearrangement links TRBV5-6 to TRBJ1-6, with a weak D call TRBD1 (6 bases). The length of the CDR3 is 17 residues. The germline V and J ends were trimmed by 0 bases and 9 bases, with 19 bases remaining between them. CDR1 is SGHDT and CDR2 is YYEEEE in the germline V gene. CDR3 nucleotides: TGTGCCAGCAGCTTGGGCTTTTGGGGGGGGCTAAGTTCACCCCTCCACTTT. It yields the protein CASSLGFWGGLSSPLHF.

The chain couples TRBV14 to TRBJ2-7, with TRBD2 matching over 7 bases. The germline CDR1 and CDR2 sequences are SGHDN and FVKESK. V shed 0 bases and J 4 bases; nucleotides not matched to a gene: 6. The CDR3 runs to 15 residues. CDR3 in DNA: TGTGCCAGCAGCCAAGATCTCTCTAGCGGTTACGAGCAGTACTTC. Encoded protein: CASSQDLSSGYEQYF.

V gene TRBV4-1 combines with J gene TRBJ2-1, with 7 bases identical to TRBD2. The CDR3 runs to 14 residues. Germline lookup yields CDR1 MGHRA and CDR2 YSYEKL. J lost 7 bases, V lost 5 bases, and 8 bases had no gene match. Here the CDR3 reads CASSTRAGENEQFF. The CDR3 DNA reads TGCGCCAGCAGCACCCGGGCGGGAGAGAATGAGCAGTTCTTC.

This clone has just a few counts. This chain uses TRBV7-2 with TRBJ2-5; D might be TRBD1 (6 bases). The germline V gene has CDR1 SGHTA and CDR2 FQGNSA. Deletions cut 3 bases from V and 5 bases from J, with 10 bases between. CDR3 size: 13 residues. CDR3 DNA sequence: TGTGCCAGCAGCTTCGGGGACAAGGAGACCCAGTACTTC. This gives the protein CASSFGDKETQYF.

The V gene is TRBV14, the J gene TRBJ1-3; maybe TRBD1 (6 bases). There are 14 residues in the CDR3. The germline V and J ends were trimmed by 6 bases and 0 bases, with 9 bases remaining between them. Looked up from germline, CDR1 is SGHDN and CDR2 is FVKESK. The CDR3 protein is CASRPTGSGNTIYF. The CDR3 nucleotides read TGTGCCAGCAGACCGACAGGCTCTGGAAACACCATATATTTT.

The rearrangement joins TRBV7-6 to TRBJ2-5; 12 nucleotides line up with TRBD2. The trim removed 5 bases at V and 6 bases at J, leaving 13 bases unmatched. Germline CDR1 is SGHVS and CDR2 is FNYEAQ. There are 17 residues in the CDR3. The CDR3 region has the DNA TGTGCCAGCAGCCCTGGGGGGACTAGCGGGTTTGTGAAGACCCAGTACTTC. The encoded protein is CASSPGGTSGFVKTQYF.

The rearrangement links TRBV7-2 to TRBJ2-3; a possible D gene is TRBD1 (6 bases). The CDR3 totals 14 residues. The germline V and J ends were trimmed by 4 bases and 8 bases, with 16 bases remaining between them. Germline V gene sequence: CDR1 SGHTA, CDR2 FQGNSA. CDR3 DNA sequence: TGTGCCAGCAGCTCCTCCCCCCTAGGGGGTACGCAGTATTTT. It encodes CASSSSPLGGTQYF.

This clone was recorded a few times. The V call is TRBV4-1, the J call TRBJ1-1, with D perhaps TRBD1 (5 bases). Germline CDR1 and CDR2: MGHRA and YSYEKL. Trimming left V 4 bases short and J 1 base short, with 16 bases between. This CDR3 is 16 amino acids long. CDR3 sequence reads: CASSPTDPGWNTEAFF. In nucleotides, the CDR3 is TGCGCCAGCAGCCCCACAGACCCAGGGTGGAACACTGAAGCTTTCTTT.

The rearrangement uses TRBV5-5 and TRBJ2-3, with 12 bases identical to TRBD2. Looked up from germline, CDR1 is SGHKS and CDR2 is YYEKEE (reference sequence). The length of the CDR3 is 17 residues. J lost 3 bases, V lost 0 bases, and 5 bases had no gene match. The CDR3 sequence: CASSLVGLAGSTDTQYF. For the CDR3, the DNA is TGTGCCAGCAGCTTGGTTGGACTAGCGGGATCAACAGATACGCAGTATTTT.

This sequence joins TRBV7-9 and TRBJ1-1; possible D gene TRBD1, 6 bases. From germline, CDR1 is SEHNR and CDR2 FQNEAQ (reference sequence). This CDR3 has 16 amino acids. Trimming took off 5 bases at V and 0 bases at J, with 16 bases between the two ends. The CDR3 nucleotides are TGTGCCAGCAGCCCCCCGACAGGTACGATGAACACTGAAGCTTTCTTT. This codes for CASSPPTGTMNTEAFF.

This chain connects TRBV6-6 to TRBJ2-1; TRBD2 might be the D (6 bases). This CDR3 comprises 14 residues. V was cut by 5 bases and J by 3 bases, with 11 bases left in between. Germline loops: CDR1 MNHNY, CDR2 SVGAGI (reference sequence). CDR3 bases: TGTGCCAGCAGTCGGACTAACAACTACAATGAGCAGTTCTTC. As protein: CASSRTNNYNEQFF.

The chain recombines TRBV4-2 with TRBJ1-6; weak D call: TRBD1 (5 bases). Trimming shortened V by 2 bases and J by 9 bases, and 14 bases separated the two germline ends. Germline assignment: CDR1 LGHNA and CDR2 YNFKEQ. CDR3 length equals 15 residues. The CDR3 protein is CASSQSQAQGSPLHF. The DNA of the CDR3 is TGTGCCAGCAGCCAATCCCAGGCGCAGGGTTCACCCCTCCACTTT.

The chain couples TRBV29-1 to TRBJ2-5; 12 bases map to TRBD1. The CDR3 totals 17 residues. Looked up from germline, CDR1 is SQVTM and CDR2 is ANQGSEA. V shed 7 bases, J shed 1 base, and the junction held 13 bases outside the gene matches. The CDR3 nucleotides read TGCAGCGCAACTGGGACAGGGGGCCACTCTGTCCAAGAGACCCAGTACTTC. Its translation is CSATGTGGHSVQETQYF.

This sequence joins TRBV2 and TRBJ1-2; TRBD1 might be the D (5 bases). CDR1 and CDR2 (germline): SNHLY, FYNNEI. V lost 0 bases, J lost 7 bases, and 12 bases lay in between. The CDR3 spans 14 residues. The CDR3 protein is CASSEAAGIGGYTF. The CDR3 DNA sequence: TGTGCCAGCAGTGAAGCGGCAGGGATTGGTGGCTACACCTTC.

This rearrangement joins TRBV18 to TRBJ2-7; tentative D call: TRBD2 (5 bases). Germline CDR1 reads KGHSH; CDR2 reads LQKENI. The CDR3 loop spans 14 amino acids. Trimming left V 4 bases short and J 3 bases short, with 13 bases between. The chain's CDR3 is CASSLDFFLYEQYF. In DNA form, the CDR3 reads TGTGCCAGCTCACTGGACTTTTTCCTCTACGAGCAGTACTTC.

V usage is TRBV6-5 and J usage is TRBJ2-3, with no clear D. This CDR3 contains 12 residues. From germline, CDR1 is MNHEY and CDR2 SVGAGI. The V end was cut by 2 bases, the J end by 12 bases, with 12 bases between. The CDR3 coding sequence is TGTGCCAGCAGTTACGCCGGAGCTGCACAGTATTTT. Protein product: CASSYAGAAQYF.

With regard to this clone: The CDR3 carries no conserved terminal phenylalanine or tryptophan, so it likely arises from a read error. No DNA is shown, since the ends of the CDR3 on it are uncertain; the CDR3 is the one TCRdb lists. The chain links TRBV21-1 to TRBJ2-7; TRBD2 reflects the table's D call only, with no check against the DNA. TRBV21-1 is marked as a pseudogene. The CDR3 sequence runs 11 residues, both termini included. The chain's CDR3 is CASGTSGHYRI.

The gene calls are TRBV6-1 and TRBJ1-1; TRBD1 matches 10 bases. Germline lookup yields CDR1 MNHNS and CDR2 SASEGT. The length of the CDR3 is 13 residues. The ends lost 10 bases at V and 5 bases at J; junction bases unmatched: 7. The CDR3 here is CAMSRDRGTEAFF. The CDR3 nucleotides are TGTGCCATGTCGCGGGACAGGGGAACTGAAGCTTTCTTT.

V is TRBV10-3 and J is TRBJ2-7; D uncertain. The V gene lost 2 bases and the J gene lost 3 bases, with 8 bases spanning the gap. CDR1 and CDR2 from the germline V gene are ENHRY and SYGVKD. This CDR3 region has 13 residues. The CDR3 nucleotides are TGTGCCATCAGTGAGGTTAGCAGCTACGAGCAGTACTTC. Its translation is CAISEVSSYEQYF.

The rearrangement joins TRBV25-1 to TRBJ2-2, with D perhaps TRBD2 (6 bases). CDR1 and CDR2 from the germline V gene are MGHDK and SYGVNS. This CDR3 has 16 residues. V lost 4 bases to trimming and J lost 5 bases, with 17 bases between them. CDR3 loop: CASSAGLLGRTGELFF. CDR3 DNA sequence: TGTGCCAGCAGTGCAGGACTCTTGGGGAGGACCGGGGAGCTGTTTTTT.

V is TRBV7-2 and J is TRBJ1-4, with 7 nucleotides matching TRBD1. In germline, CDR1 is SGHTA, CDR2 FQGNSA. The CDR3 extends over 15 amino acids. Germline trimming cut 0 bases from V and 13 bases from J; bases unmatched to any gene: 11. CDR3 in DNA: TGTGCCAGCAGCTTAGCTGGGGCAGGGGGTCGGAGACTGTTTTTT. Translated: CASSLAGAGGRRLFF.

This clone was detected only a few times. CDR3 sequence reads: CAISGGSGQTDSYGYTF. DNA for the CDR3: TGTGCCATCAGTGGTGGGTCGGGACAGACAGACTCCTATGGCTACACCTTC. This chain links TRBV10-3 with TRBJ1-2; 7 bases fit TRBD1. The CDR3 contains 17 residues. CDR1 and CDR2 (germline): ENHRY, SYGVKD. V was pared by 4 bases and J by 4 bases, with 15 bases of the junction left unmatched.

This sequence joins TRBV5-1 and TRBJ2-1; D call uncertain. Trimming removed 1 base at V and 9 bases at J, with 14 bases between. The CDR3 consists of 14 residues. Germline V lookup: CDR1 SGHRS, CDR2 YFSETQ. DNA for the CDR3: TGCGCCAGCAGCTTGACCTCGCCCGGTTTTGAGCAGTTCTTC. It specifies CASSLTSPGFEQFF. Full variable domain (remainder filled in from reference TRBV5-1 and TRBJ2-1): KAGVTQTPRYLIKTRGQQVTLSCSPISGHRSVSWYQQTPGQGLQFLFEYFSETQRNKGNFPGRFSGRQFSNSRSEMNVSTLELGDSALYLCASSLTSPGFEQFFGPGTRLTVL.

V and J are TRBV6-5 and TRBJ1-3; 8 bases are a match to TRBD1. The V segment lost 8 bases and the J segment 2 bases; nucleotides outside the gene matches: 8. This CDR3 has 15 residues. Germline values: CDR1 MNHEY, CDR2 SVGAGI. CDR3 sequence reads: CASWETGDTGNTIYF. The CDR3 coding sequence is TGTGCCAGCTGGGAGACAGGGGATACTGGAAACACCATATATTTT.

This chain links TRBV9 with TRBJ2-3; 7 bases are shared with TRBD2. With 0 bases clipped from V and 2 bases from J, the junction kept 9 bases outside the gene matches. This CDR3 spans 17 amino acids. CDR1 is SGDLS and CDR2 is YYNGEE in the germline V gene. CDR3 DNA sequence: TGTGCCAGCAGCGTAGGGGGCGGGGCGGGGGTCACAGATACGCAGTATTTT. It translates to CASSVGGGAGVTDTQYF.

This sequence joins TRBV10-3 and TRBJ2-2, with 7 bases fitting TRBD2. CDR1 and CDR2 from the germline V gene are ENHRY and SYGVKD. The CDR3 totals 15 residues. The J segment lost 7 bases and the V segment lost 4 bases, leaving 9 bases of the junction unmatched. CDR3 residues: CAISVSREALGELFF. In nucleotides, the CDR3 is TGTGCCATCAGTGTTTCCCGGGAGGCCCTCGGGGAGCTGTTTTTT.

The V and J genes are TRBV5-1 and TRBJ2-3; D ambiguous. Germline V lookup: CDR1 SGHRS, CDR2 YFSETQ. The CDR3 contains 16 residues. Deletions cut 4 bases from V and 3 bases from J, with 18 bases between. The CDR3 coding sequence is TGCGCCAGCAGCGGCGGTCTTTTGGCGGAGACAGATACGCAGTATTTT. Its protein is CASSGGLLAETDTQYF.